This TCR beta chain was recovered during a study of T cell responses to AZD1222 COVID-19 vaccine. Study-wide results and limits: Most donors were white British and more were female, and clonal diversity was possibly underestimated.

This table comes from immunoSEQ multiplex PCR, and its TCRdb copy is limited to in-frame clones, with some not included. The sample lists about 110,000 clones; around 90% were seen once. Comments on this clone: The antigen remains undetermined.

The trim removed 7 bases at V and 9 bases at J, leaving 12 bases unmatched. CDR3 size: 14 residues. CDR1 MNHEY and CDR2 SVGAGI come from the germline V gene. This clonotype originated in an adult in good health. Sequencing used peripheral blood, obtained on day 0 of AZD1222 vaccination. J is TRBJ2-1 and V is TRBV6-5; 7 nucleotides align to TRBD2. The CDR3 bases are TGTGCCAGCACTACGGGGGGAAATTTTCGTGAGCAGTTCTTC. Amino acid sequence: CASTTGGNFREQFF.